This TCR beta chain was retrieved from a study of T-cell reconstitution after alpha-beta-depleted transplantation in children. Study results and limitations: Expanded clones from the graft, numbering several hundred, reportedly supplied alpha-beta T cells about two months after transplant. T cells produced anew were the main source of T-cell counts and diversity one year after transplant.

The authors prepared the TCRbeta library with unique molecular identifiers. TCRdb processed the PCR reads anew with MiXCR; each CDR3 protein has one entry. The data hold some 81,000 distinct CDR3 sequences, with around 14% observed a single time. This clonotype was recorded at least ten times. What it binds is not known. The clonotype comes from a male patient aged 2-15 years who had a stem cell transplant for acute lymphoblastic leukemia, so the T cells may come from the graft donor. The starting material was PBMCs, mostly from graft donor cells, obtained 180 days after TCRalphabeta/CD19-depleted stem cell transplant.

CDR3 in DNA: TGCGCCAGCAGCTTGGTGGCGGGAACAGATACGCAGTATTTT. Its protein product is CASSLVAGTDTQYF. The chain combines TRBV5-1 with TRBJ2-3; the D gene is possibly TRBD2 (6 bases). V was shortened by 0 bases and J by 3 bases, with 8 bases between the two germline ends. This CDR3 spans 14 amino acids. Per germline, CDR1 SGHRS and CDR2 YFSETQ.